One sample yielded the 29 T cell receptor beta chains listed below, sequenced in a study of long-term antiretroviral therapy in people with HIV. The immunoSEQ assay was v3.0, run at survey level. Some clones are missing from TCRdb's copy, which holds only in-frame ones; the method was immunoSEQ multiplex PCR. The sample contains about 16,000 clones, roughly 95% of which appear only once. The sample here was unsorted PBMCs, taken around 10 years after starting antiretroviral therapy. The receptors here all came from a man aged 25 to 40 with HIV.

This chain joins TRBV11-2 and TRBJ2-2; D gene ambiguous. Germline V CDR1 and CDR2: SGHAT, FQNNGV. The CDR3 runs 14 residues. Deletions cut 0 bases from V and 5 bases from J, with 7 bases between. This CDR3 is CASSLERKTGELFF. The CDR3 DNA reads TGTGCCAGCAGCTTAGAAAGGAAAACCGGGGAGCTGTTTTTT.

V is TRBV2 and J is TRBJ2-1; 11 bases are shared with TRBD1. Trimming took 4 bases from V and 6 from J; bases not matched to a gene: 5. Germline values: CDR1 SNHLY, CDR2 FYNNEI. The CDR3 contains 15 residues. CDR3 in DNA: TGTGCCAGCAGTGTCCGGGACAGGGGGGCCAATGAGCAGTTCTTC. This sequence encodes CASSVRDRGANEQFF.

The chain employs TRBV5-5 and TRBJ2-1; 9 nucleotides align to TRBD1. The CDR3 is 16 residues long. The junction had 13 bases not matched to a gene; V was cut back by 4 bases and J by 8 bases. CDR1 SGHKS and CDR2 YYEKEE come from the germline V gene (reference sequence). The CDR3 DNA follows: TGTGCCAGCAGCCCGGCCATGGACAGGGGCGTCCATGAGCAGTTCTTC. It specifies CASSPAMDRGVHEQFF.

This clone appeared a single time. The V gene is TRBV19, the J gene TRBJ2-3; weak D call: TRBD1 (5 bases). V shed 6 bases and J shed 4 bases, with 17 bases lying between them. Germline lookup yields CDR1 LNHDA and CDR2 SQIVND (reference sequence). This CDR3 is 15 amino acids long. The CDR3 is CASSSWDGAADTQYF. The CDR3 DNA reads as TGTGCCAGTAGCAGTTGGGATGGGGCGGCAGATACGCAGTATTTT.

The gene calls are TRBV5-1 and TRBJ1-1; TRBD1 aligns across 9 bases. The CDR3 is 16 residues long. Germline-derived CDR1 and CDR2 are SGHRS and YFSETQ. The V segment lost 4 bases and the J segment 3 bases; nucleotides outside the gene matches: 10. In DNA, the CDR3 is TGCGCCAGCAGCAGCTCCCCGGGACAGGGAGACACTGAAGCTTTCTTT. It specifies CASSSSPGQGDTEAFF.

The chain couples TRBV9 to TRBJ2-6; D is perhaps TRBD1 or TRBD2 (5 bases each). The CDR3 extends over 17 amino acids. V was trimmed by 4 bases and J by 0 bases, leaving 14 bases between them. The germline V gene has CDR1 SGDLS and CDR2 YYNGEE. The CDR3 DNA sequence: TGTGCCAGCAGCTTATGGGGGTCCAACTCTGGGGCCAACGTCCTGACTTTC. Its protein product is CASSLWGSNSGANVLTF.

The sample holds one count of this clone. This chain uses TRBV10-3 with TRBJ2-5; 13 bases fit TRBD2. CDR1 and CDR2 (germline): ENHRY, SYGVKD. The CDR3 has 15 amino acids. V shed 10 bases, J shed 7 bases, and the junction held 12 bases outside the gene matches. CDR3 amino acids: CATQGGTSGVWTQYF. For the CDR3, the DNA is TGTGCCACCCAGGGAGGGACTAGCGGGGTGTGGACCCAGTACTTC.

Here the CDR3 reads CASSRGRSSGGDEQFF. In DNA form, the CDR3 reads TGTGCCAGCAGCCGGGGTAGGTCTAGCGGGGGCGATGAGCAGTTCTTC. V usage is TRBV7-9 and J usage is TRBJ2-1; TRBD2 aligns across 10 bases. Losses at the gene ends were 5 bases for V and 8 bases for J; bases not matched to a gene: 12. Germline V gives CDR1 SEHNR, CDR2 FQNEAQ (reference sequence). The CDR3 has 16 residues.

The genes are TRBV10-3 and TRBJ2-7; TRBD1 agrees at 7 bases. Germline V gene data show CDR1 as ENHRY and CDR2 as SYGVKD. The CDR3 totals 15 residues. Trimming took 5 bases from V and 2 from J; bases not matched to a gene: 9. The CDR3 DNA reads TGTGCCATCAGTTCAGAGAGGGGGCCGCCCTACGAGCAGTACTTC. Translation: CAISSERGPPYEQYF.

The chain recombines TRBV2 with TRBJ2-3; tentatively, D is TRBD1 (5 bases). CDR3 length: 14 amino acids. V shed 6 bases and J shed 3 bases, with 13 bases lying between them. Germline loops: CDR1 SNHLY, CDR2 FYNNEI. The CDR3 loop reads CASRPGFGTDTQYF. The CDR3 region has the DNA TGTGCCAGCAGGCCAGGGTTCGGGACAGATACGCAGTATTTT. Based on the CDR3 plus reference TRBV2 and TRBJ2-3, the full variable domain is EPEVTQTPSHQVTQMGQEVILRCVPISNHLYFYWYRQILGQKVEFLVSFYNNEISEKSEIFDDQFSVERPDGSNFTLKIRSTKLEDSAMYFCASRPGFGTDTQYFGPGTRLTVL.

This clone was recorded only once. The genes are TRBV9 and TRBJ1-1; no definite D call. CDR1 and CDR2 (germline): SGDLS, YYNGEE. Between the trimmed V and J ends, which lost 4 bases and 1 base, there was a span of 5 bases. The CDR3 sequence is 12 residues long. The CDR3 DNA follows: TGTGCCAGCAGCCAGGAGAACACTGAAGCTTTCTTT. This sequence encodes CASSQENTEAFF.

The chain has TRBV2 and TRBJ1-1, with D perhaps matching TRBD1 (5 bases). V lost 4 bases to trimming and J lost 7 bases, with 25 bases between them. The length of the CDR3 is 17 residues. Per the germline V gene, CDR1 is SNHLY and CDR2 is FYNNEI. The CDR3: CASSVSISQGGGDEAFF. The CDR3 DNA reads TGTGCCAGCAGTGTTTCTATATCCCAAGGTGGAGGGGATGAAGCTTTCTTT.

The rearrangement joins TRBV2 to TRBJ2-2, with D unclear. The germline CDR1 and CDR2 sequences are SNHLY and FYNNEI. The CDR3 loop spans 14 amino acids. V was pared by 4 bases and J by 3 bases, with 9 bases between. CDR3 DNA: TGTGCCAGCAGTGTAGGAACCTACACCGGGGAGCTGTTTTTT. Encoded protein: CASSVGTYTGELFF. The variable domain in full, with the rest retrieved from reference TRBV2 and TRBJ2-2, is EPEVTQTPSHQVTQMGQEVILRCVPISNHLYFYWYRQILGQKVEFLVSFYNNEISEKSEIFDDQFSVERPDGSNFTLKIRSTKLEDSAMYFCASSVGTYTGELFFGEGSRLTVL.

This clone was seen a handful of times. V is TRBV7-3 and J is TRBJ2-7; D is tentatively TRBD1 or TRBD2 (5 bases each). Germline V gene data show CDR1 as SGHTA and CDR2 as FQGTGA. The CDR3 totals 17 residues. The V gene lost 0 bases and the J gene lost 2 bases, with 17 bases spanning the gap. CDR3 sequence (DNA): TGTGCCAGCAGCTTAACGGGTGCCGGGACGGCAGCCTACGAGCAGTACTTC. It yields the protein CASSLTGAGTAAYEQYF.

The chain employs TRBV30 and TRBJ1-6; unclear D gene. Looked up from germline, CDR1 is GTSNPN and CDR2 is SVGIG (reference sequence). This CDR3 region has 13 residues. Deletions cut 1 base from V and 8 bases from J, with 9 bases between. In DNA, the CDR3 is TGTGCCTGGAGTGCTCTAAGGGATTCACCCCTCCACTTT. Translating it yields CAWSALRDSPLHF.

This rearrangement joins TRBV6-1 to TRBJ1-2; a weak D match, TRBD1 (6 bases). This CDR3 has 14 residues. The germline V and J ends were trimmed by 0 bases and 3 bases, with 8 bases remaining between them. Per the germline V gene, CDR1 is MNHNS and CDR2 is SASEGT. The CDR3 region is CASSEAGADYGYTF. The CDR3 bases are TGTGCCAGCAGTGAAGCGGGGGCCGACTATGGCTACACCTTC.

CDR3 sequence: CASSPGRNYEQYV. The CDR3 region has the DNA TGCGCCAGCAGCCCCGGGAGAAACTACGAGCAGTACGTC. J is TRBJ2-7 and V is TRBV10-2; a possible D gene is TRBD2 (6 bases). CDR1 and CDR2 from the germline V gene are WSHSY and SAAADI. Trimming took off 6 bases at V and 3 bases at J, with 12 bases between the two ends. CDR3 length: 13 residues.

The chain recombines TRBV15 with TRBJ2-5; 7 positions agree with TRBD2. Germline V CDR1 and CDR2: LNHNV, YYDKDF (reference sequence). The CDR3 length is 19 residues. J was trimmed by 2 bases and V by 5 bases; bases with no gene match: 20. The CDR3 region is CATSGPFGLADAEQETQYF. The CDR3 nucleotides read TGTGCCACCAGCGGGCCTTTCGGCCTAGCGGACGCCGAACAAGAGACCCAGTACTTC. The whole variable domain, filled in from reference TRBV15 and TRBJ2-5, reads DAMVIQNPRYQVTQFGKPVTLSCSQTLNHNVMYWYQQKSSQAPKLLFHYYDKDFNNEADTPDNFQSRRPNTSFCFLDIRSPGLGDTAMYLCATSGPFGLADAEQETQYFGPGTRLLVL.

This clone was seen a single time. The chain couples TRBV30 to TRBJ2-5; D uncertain. V lost 2 bases and J 4 bases, leaving 11 bases between the germline ends. Per the germline V gene, CDR1 is GTSNPN and CDR2 is SVGIG (reference sequence). This CDR3 has 13 residues. CDR3 DNA sequence: TGTGCCTGGAGTCTCGGCCCGGGAGAGACCCAGTACTTC. Residues: CAWSLGPGETQYF.

V and J are TRBV11-2 and TRBJ2-7, with unresolved D. Germline V lookup: CDR1 SGHAT, CDR2 FQNNGV. The CDR3 covers 13 residues. Trimming took 4 bases from V and 2 from J, leaving 9 bases between them. The DNA for the CDR3 is TGTGCCAGCAGCTCGGACCGCACCTACGAGCAGTACTTC. It encodes CASSSDRTYEQYF.

This sequence joins TRBV27 and TRBJ2-3; D is possibly TRBD2 (6 bases). This CDR3 is 16 amino acids long. V was pared by 6 bases and J by 6 bases, with 22 bases between. Germline-derived CDR1 and CDR2 are MNHEY and SMNVEV (reference sequence). The CDR3 region has the DNA TGTGCCAGCAGAAAGGGGACTTCATTTGTAATGGATACGCAGTATTTT. It is translated as CASRKGTSFVMDTQYF.

In its sample, this clone was seen once. The chain employs TRBV7-9 and TRBJ2-3; 8 nucleotides align to TRBD2. Losses at the gene ends were 5 bases for V and 5 bases for J; bases not matched to a gene: 9. The germline gives CDR1 SEHNR, CDR2 FQNEAQ (reference sequence). The CDR3 covers 15 residues. CDR3 sequence reads: CASSPSRGVEDTQYF. The CDR3 coding sequence is TGTGCCAGCAGCCCGTCGCGGGGGGTGGAAGATACGCAGTATTTT.

This chain uses TRBV4-1 with TRBJ1-2; 7 bases are a match to TRBD1. V shed 5 bases, J shed 2 bases, and the junction held 17 bases outside the gene matches. Germline values: CDR1 MGHRA, CDR2 YSYEKL. The CDR3 totals 18 residues. CDR3 nucleotides: TGCGCCAGCAGCTGGAGGGGGCCGCCGATAACGCTCAACTATGGCTACACCTTC. It encodes CASSWRGPPITLNYGYTF.

This rearrangement joins TRBV5-1 to TRBJ1-1, with D tentatively TRBD1 (6 bases). Per germline, CDR1 SGHRS and CDR2 YFSETQ. V lost 4 bases to trimming and J lost 5 bases, with 18 bases between them. This CDR3 is 15 amino acids long. In DNA form, the CDR3 reads TGCGCCAGCAGCCCGACAGGTTCGTCGAAGACTGAAGCTTTCTTT. This translates into CASSPTGSSKTEAFF. Full variable domain (outside the CDR3, taken from reference TRBV5-1 and TRBJ1-1): KAGVTQTPRYLIKTRGQQVTLSCSPISGHRSVSWYQQTPGQGLQFLFEYFSETQRNKGNFPGRFSGRQFSNSRSEMNVSTLELGDSALYLCASSPTGSSKTEAFFGQGTRLTVV.

The chain links TRBV5-5 to TRBJ1-1; the D gene is possibly TRBD1 (5 bases). This CDR3 is 14 amino acids long. Deletions cut 1 base from V and 1 base from J, with 8 bases between. From germline, CDR1 is SGHKS and CDR2 YYEKEE (reference sequence). The CDR3 DNA sequence: TGTGCCAGCAGCTTGACAGGTGGGAACACTGAAGCTTTCTTT. It encodes CASSLTGGNTEAFF.

This chain uses TRBV27 with TRBJ1-5, with no clear D. Germline V gene data show CDR1 as MNHEY and CDR2 as SMNVEV (reference sequence). The CDR3 sequence is 15 residues long. With 3 bases removed from V and 0 bases from J, the gap between germline ends came to 9 bases. The CDR3 sequence: CASSFLGVSNQPQHF. The CDR3 DNA follows: TGTGCCAGCAGTTTTTTAGGTGTTAGCAATCAGCCCCAGCATTTT.

The chain has TRBV27 and TRBJ2-1; 8 nucleotides line up with TRBD1. Germline V gene lookup returns CDR1 MNHEY and CDR2 SMNVEV (reference sequence). The CDR3 totals 14 residues. V lost 7 bases, J lost 1 base, and 3 bases stayed unmatched. The CDR3 loop reads CASTRQGSYNEQFF. DNA for the CDR3: TGTGCCAGCACACGACAGGGGTCCTACAATGAGCAGTTCTTC.

This clone has only one observation. This chain joins TRBV6-6 and TRBJ2-5; the D is unclear. Germline values: CDR1 MNHNY, CDR2 SVGAGI (reference sequence). V was clipped by 2 bases and J by 5 bases, with 15 bases between them. CDR3 length: 15 residues. The CDR3 DNA reads TGTGCCAGCAGTTACCCTCATAGGAATGGGGAGACCCAGTACTTC. It specifies CASSYPHRNGETQYF.

The J gene is TRBJ1-6, the V gene TRBV7-3, with TRBD1 as a possible D gene (5 bases). The germline gives CDR1 SGHTA, CDR2 FQGTGA. The CDR3 has 16 residues. Trimming removed 4 bases at V and 4 bases at J, with 14 bases between. CDR3 DNA sequence: TGTGCCAGCAGCTCAGAGGGAGGGGCATATAATTCACCCCTCCACTTT. This codes for CASSSEGGAYNSPLHF.